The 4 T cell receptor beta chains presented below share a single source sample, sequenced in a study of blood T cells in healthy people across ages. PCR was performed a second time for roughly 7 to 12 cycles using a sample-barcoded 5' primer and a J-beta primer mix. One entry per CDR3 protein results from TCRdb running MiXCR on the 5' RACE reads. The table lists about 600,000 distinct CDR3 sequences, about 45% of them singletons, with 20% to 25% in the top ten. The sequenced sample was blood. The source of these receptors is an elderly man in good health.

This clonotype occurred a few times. Here the CDR3 reads CASSSAGLALGSETQYF. The CDR3 DNA follows: TGTGCCAGCAGCAGCGCGGGACTAGCCTTGGGTTCGGAGACCCAGTACTTC. The rearrangement links TRBV5-5 to TRBJ2-5; the match to TRBD2 covers 9 bases. This CDR3 is built from 17 residues. Germline V gives CDR1 SGHKS, CDR2 YYEKEE (reference sequence). Germline trimming cut 4 bases from V and 5 bases from J; bases unmatched to any gene: 15.

The CDR3 sequence: CASSSGRNNSPLHF. CDR3 DNA: TGTGCCAGCAGTTCAGGACGGAATAATTCACCCCTCCACTTT. The chain joins TRBV6-2 or TRBV6-3 to TRBJ1-6; D is ambiguous. CDR1 and CDR2 (germline): MNHEY, SVGEGT. The V end lost 4 bases, the J end lost 5 bases, and 9 bases lay between the germline ends. There are 14 residues in the CDR3.

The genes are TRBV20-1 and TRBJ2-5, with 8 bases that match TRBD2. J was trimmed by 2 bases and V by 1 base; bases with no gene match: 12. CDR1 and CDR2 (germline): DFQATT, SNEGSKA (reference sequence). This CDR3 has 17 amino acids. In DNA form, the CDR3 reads TGCAGTGCTAGAGCCTCGATCCGGGAGGGCCGACAAGAGACCCAGTACTTC. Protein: CSARASIREGRQETQYF.

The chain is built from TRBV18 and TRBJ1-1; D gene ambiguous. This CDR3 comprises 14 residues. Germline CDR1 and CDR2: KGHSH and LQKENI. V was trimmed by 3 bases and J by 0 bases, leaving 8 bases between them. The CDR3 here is CASSPAAMNTEAFF. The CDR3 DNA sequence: TGTGCCAGCTCACCGGCAGCCATGAACACTGAAGCTTTCTTT.